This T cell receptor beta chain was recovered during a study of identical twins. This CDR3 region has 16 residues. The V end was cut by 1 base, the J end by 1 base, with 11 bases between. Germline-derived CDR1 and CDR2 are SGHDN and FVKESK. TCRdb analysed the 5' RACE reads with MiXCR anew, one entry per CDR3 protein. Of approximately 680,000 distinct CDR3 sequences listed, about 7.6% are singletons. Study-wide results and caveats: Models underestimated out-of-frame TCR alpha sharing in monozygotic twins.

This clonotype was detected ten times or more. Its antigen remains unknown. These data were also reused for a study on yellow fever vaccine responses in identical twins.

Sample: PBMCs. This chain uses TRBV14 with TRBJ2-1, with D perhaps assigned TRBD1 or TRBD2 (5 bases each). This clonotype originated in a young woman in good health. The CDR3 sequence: CASSQVRGLSYNEQFF. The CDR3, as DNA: TGTGCCAGCAGCCAAGTTCGGGGCCTATCCTACAATGAGCAGTTCTTC.